The next 8 T cell receptor beta chains were all read from a single sample in a study of Graves' ophthalmopathy and Graves' hyperthyroidism. As the template, RNA transcripts were used to amplify TCR beta CDR3 regions. Second-round multiplex PCR came after first-round RT-PCR with HTBI primers. MiXCR, applied by TCRdb to the multiplex PCR reads, yields one record per CDR3 protein. The top ten clones hold roughly 4.5% of a sample with 580,000 or so distinct CDR3 sequences, roughly 39% of them seen once. Sequencing was carried out using peripheral blood or thyroid tissue (not recorded which). All receptors come from an adult man with Graves' hyperthyroidism.

A few counts support this clonotype. The V and J genes are TRBV7-9 and TRBJ1-2, with TRBD1 identical over 7 bases. J lost 10 bases, V lost 1 base, and 3 bases had no gene match. CDR3 length: 12 amino acids. The V gene's germline CDR1 is SEHNR and CDR2 FQNEAQ (reference sequence). The CDR3 nucleotides read TGTGCCAGCAGCTTAGAAGACAGGGTCTACACCTTC. Protein product: CASSLEDRVYTF.

The chain recombines TRBV24-1 with TRBJ2-2; no clear D gene. The V end was cut by 4 bases, the J end by 7 bases, with 6 bases between. There are 12 residues in the CDR3. The germline V gene has CDR1 KGHDR and CDR2 SFDVKD. In DNA form, the CDR3 reads TGTGCCACCAGTGAGTTGAACGGGGAGCTGTTTTTT. It is translated as CATSELNGELFF.

A word on this clonotype: Mismatch with germline at one junction end may stem from a read error. V usage is TRBV12-3 or TRBV12-4 and J usage is TRBJ2-7; D uncertain. The CDR3 has 12 amino acids. The CDR3 protein is CASSPLRRGQLF. The CDR3 region has the DNA TGTGCCAGCAGTCCCCTCCGGCGTGGGCAGCTCTTC.

This clonotype was observed a handful of times. The chain joins TRBV7-9 to TRBJ2-7; D uncertain. The CDR3 length is 15 residues. V lost 0 bases and J 0 bases, leaving 9 bases between the germline ends. From germline, CDR1 is SEHNR and CDR2 FQNEAQ (reference sequence). This CDR3 reads CASSLALADSYEQYF. The CDR3 DNA sequence: TGTGCCAGCAGCTTAGCGCTGGCAGACTCCTACGAGCAGTACTTC.

V usage is TRBV7-8 and J usage is TRBJ1-6, with 11 bases aligning to TRBD1. There are 15 residues in the CDR3. The germline V gene encodes CDR1 SGHVS and CDR2 FQNEAQ. Unmatched junction bases numbered 13, after V lost 11 bases and J lost 10 bases. CDR3 sequence (DNA): TGTGCCTGGAGTGTACTGGACAGGGGGCGGTCACCCCTCCACTTT. The encoded protein is CAWSVLDRGRSPLHF.

This clonotype was observed many times. The CDR3 bases are TGTGCCAGCAGTCCTCCGGGACTAGCGGGACACGAGCAGTACTTC. Its protein is CASSPPGLAGHEQYF. The chain uses TRBV12-3 or TRBV12-4 and TRBJ2-7, with TRBD2 matching 13 bases. The length of the CDR3 is 15 residues. V was pared by 5 bases and J by 5 bases, with 6 bases of the junction left unmatched.

The chain employs TRBV20-1 and TRBJ2-7, with 10 bases matching TRBD1. J gave up 6 bases and V 4 bases, and 9 bases lay outside the gene matches. This CDR3 is 14 amino acids long. Germline V CDR1 and CDR2: DFQATT, SNEGSKA (reference sequence). The CDR3 nucleotides are TGCAGTGCTACTCCCGGGACAGGGGAAGGCGAGCAGTACTTC. Its protein product is CSATPGTGEGEQYF.

The chain has TRBV12-5 and TRBJ1-6; 10 positions agree with TRBD1. Germline V gives CDR1 LGHNT, CDR2 FRNRAP. V gave up 1 base and J gave up 9 bases; unmatched junction bases: 3. The CDR3 length is 15 residues. The CDR3 here is CASGLGTGGLSPLHF. In DNA, the CDR3 is TGTGCTAGTGGTTTGGGGACAGGGGGGCTTTCACCCCTCCACTTT. Full variable domain (outside the CDR3, taken from reference TRBV12-5 and TRBJ1-6): DARVTQTPRHKVTEMGQEVTMRCQPILGHNTVFWYRQTMMQGLELLAYFRNRAPLDDSGMPKDRFSAEMPDATLATLKIQPSEPRDSAVYFCASGLGTGGLSPLHFGNGTRLTVT.